This TCR beta chain was observed in a study of CD8+CD57+ T cells in acquired aplastic anemia. Study as a whole: Mean yield of DNA from sorted CD4+ and CD8+ cells was roughly 3.1 ug.

For CDR3 and TCR beta VDJ profiling, genomic DNA was the template used. One entry per CDR3 protein results from TCRdb running MiXCR on the reads. The sample records fewer than 250,000 distinct CDR3 sequences, about 44% being singletons. Flow cytometry had shown expanded CD8+CD57+ cells in the patients chosen for sequencing. Among the patients, none had received any therapy at the time of blood sampling. V was cut by 1 base and J by 9 bases, with 10 bases left in between. The CDR3 has 14 amino acids. Germline V gives CDR1 LNHNV, CDR2 YYDKDF (reference sequence). Study-wide results and caveats: About 30 shared CD8+ CDR3s appeared highly expressed within patients' immunodominant clones.

A note on this clonotype: The antigen is undetermined.

The chain joins TRBV15 to TRBJ1-6; possible D gene TRBD1, 5 bases. The TCR sequence derives from a human donor with aplastic anemia. Sequenced: sorted CD4+, CD8+, or CD8+CD57+ T cells (not recorded which) from PBMCs. The CDR3 is CATSRGRGASPLHF. Here the CDR3 DNA reads TGTGCCACCAGCAGAGGTAGGGGCGCTTCACCCCTCCACTTT.